This T cell receptor (beta chain) was obtained from a study of T cell clonality in common variable immunodeficiency (dated by TCRdb to between 2014 and 2017). The full study reports these points: Even though DNA input was equal, the average per sample came to 75,000 to 95,000 unique sequences for controls compared with approximately 29,000 for CVID samples. Correlations of repertoire features with clinical complications were constrained by heterogeneity among patients within the CVID cohort. Reportedly, TCRbeta sequences from CVID had fewer deletions and N-nucleotide insertions, and highly modified clones with 13 or more V deletions were absent from CVID. Healthy controls shared more TCRbeta clones with each other than CVID subjects shared among themselves (p < 0.0001). According to the authors, figuring out what caused the increased clonality in CVID would require sequencing the repertoires of T cell subpopulations. Compared with healthy controls, CVID subjects showed increased TCRbeta clonality (t-test p = 0.018), a feature most characteristic of about a third of subjects.

Most CVID patients and most healthy controls were of Caucasian heritage. Heparinized peripheral whole blood samples of about 4.5 to 8.5 ml were obtained from each donor. Genomic DNA from adults with common variable immune deficiency (CVID) and from healthy adult controls was used to sequence TCRbeta CDR3 repertoires. The control group was made up of about 22 healthy adult volunteers (roughly ten male and 12 female) whose ages ranged from roughly 23 to 70 years, with a mean age of approximately 34. To isolate peripheral blood mononuclear cells, diluted blood was subjected to density centrifugation over Hypaque 1077 or Ficoll-Paque. Genomic DNA was obtained from unsorted mononuclear cells through either Qiagen column purification or a centrifugation-based method. This clone was observed many times. Its antigen has not been determined. The read halts 3 residues ahead of the CDR3 end, with the missing end drawn from the germline J gene.

The germline V gene (reference sequence) sets CDR1 to SEHNR and CDR2 to FQNEAQ. Inclusive of the bounding cysteine and phenylalanine, the CDR3 is 14 residues long. The DNA shown is the part of the CDR3 that was read: 33 bases, in frame from base 1. For sequencing input, CVID and control samples contributed equivalent amounts of genomic DNA. For every sample, a 60 bp segment covering the rearranged TCRbeta CDR3 region was amplified and then sequenced. TCRbeta amplification used the immunoSEQ assay, a bias-corrected multiplex PCR with high-throughput sequencing. On the authors' methods: Every unique nucleotide sequence was considered a clone and was annotated with V, D and J genes, copy number and frequency. Sequences were labeled productive if in frame, and non-productive if out of frame or containing stop codons. As previously described, clonality was computed from Shannon's entropy. The predicted amino acid sequences of productive clones were used to derive the mean CDR3 Kyte-Doolittle hydropathy. Using the R hclust function, scaled V gene usage was clustered hierarchically with Manhattan distance and complete linkage. Clone sharing by CDR3 amino acid sequence was assessed by resampling 12 repertoires per group over 100 rounds. The repertoires were searched for some 70 published EBV-specific TCRbeta sequences and 245 published CMV-specific TCRbeta sequences. A couple of CVID samples that yielded fewer than 10,000 sequences were excluded from the analysis, so approximately 40 CVID repertoires were retained. The clones in this table, taken by TCRdb from immuneACCESS, are in-frame only. Not every clone is retained; where verified, under half of the shortfall comes from an unresolved V gene, and the cause of the rest is unknown. D and trimming were read from the DNA, whereas the V and J calls and clone size are those reported in that table. For this sample, 40,000 to 65,000 clones are listed, none of them singletons. The ten largest clones represent about 1.7% of the sample.

Recombination linked TRBV7-9 to TRBJ1-2; TRBD1 agrees with 10 junctional bases. Sequencing input: peripheral blood mononuclear cells. The clonotype was recovered from a person aged 18 to 75 in good health. CDR3 DNA, as far as it was read: TGTGCCAGCAGCCCCGGAGACAGGGGGCCCGCC. Its protein product is CASSPGDRGPA. In full, the CDR3 reads CASSPGDRGPAYTF.